The 3 T cell receptor beta chains in this list originate from one sample, sequenced in a study of blood T cell repertoires in COVID-19. TCRdb's table, derived via immunoSEQ multiplex PCR, lists solely in-frame clones and lacks some. The repertoire holds under 130,000 clones, over 65% seen once, with 12% in the top ten. The sample comprised peripheral blood. These TCRs come from a human donor in a cohort sampled during active COVID-19.

The chain couples TRBV5-1 to TRBJ2-3; 11 nucleotides align to TRBD2. Trimming at V came to 6 bases and at J to 0 bases, leaving 3 bases not matched to a gene. This CDR3 spans 15 amino acids. Germline V gives CDR1 SGHRS, CDR2 YFSETQ. CDR3 DNA sequence: TGCGCCAGCAAATTAGCGGGGGGGAGCACAGATACGCAGTATTTT. Its translation: CASKLAGGSTDTQYF.

The rearrangement joins TRBV7-3 to TRBJ1-2; perhaps TRBD1 as D (6 bases). Germline lookup yields CDR1 SGHTA and CDR2 FQGTGA. V was trimmed by 5 bases and J by 5 bases, leaving 12 bases between them. This CDR3 is built from 13 residues. The DNA of the CDR3 is TGTGCCAGCAGCCTCAATAGGGGGTATGGCTACACCTTC. Amino acid sequence: CASSLNRGYGYTF.

The chain carries TRBV19 and TRBJ1-1, with TRBD1 identical over 10 bases. Per germline, CDR1 LNHDA and CDR2 SQIVND (reference sequence). This CDR3 has 17 residues. The V gene end was trimmed by 4 bases and the J gene end by 5 bases; junction bases not matched to a gene: 13. As DNA, the CDR3 is TGTGCCAGTAGTAGGGTGGGGACAGGGGTGGCGGAGACTGAAGCTTTCTTT. Its protein is CASSRVGTGVAETEAFF.